This T cell receptor (beta chain) was documented in a study of control samples from healthy donors and cancer patients. The data were produced by immunoSEQ multiplex PCR, yet TCRdb's version contains in-frame clones alone and is incomplete. The data show over 150,000 clones, 94% seen once. V lost 4 bases to trimming and J lost 4 bases, with 22 bases between them. In germline, CDR1 is SGHTA, CDR2 FQGNSA. This CDR3 has 18 amino acids. The sequenced sample was blood. The V call is TRBV7-2, the J call TRBJ2-2, with D tentatively TRBD1 (5 bases). The clonotype originates from a woman between 18 and 29 years old in good health. The CDR3: CASSSPQGGNRGTGELFF. The CDR3 DNA follows: TGTGCCAGCAGCTCCCCCCAGGGCGGAAACCGCGGCACCGGGGAGCTGTTTTTT.